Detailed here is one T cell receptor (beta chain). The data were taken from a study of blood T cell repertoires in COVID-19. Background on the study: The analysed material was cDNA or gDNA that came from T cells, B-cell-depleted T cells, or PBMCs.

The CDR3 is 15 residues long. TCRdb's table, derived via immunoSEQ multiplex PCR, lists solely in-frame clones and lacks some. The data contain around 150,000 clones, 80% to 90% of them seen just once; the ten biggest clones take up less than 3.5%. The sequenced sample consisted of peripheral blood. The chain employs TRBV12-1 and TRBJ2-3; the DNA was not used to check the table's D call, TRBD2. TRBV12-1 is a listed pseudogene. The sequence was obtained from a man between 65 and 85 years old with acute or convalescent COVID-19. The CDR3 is CASSSSAGLTDTQYF. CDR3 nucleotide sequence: TGTGCCAGCAGCTCCTCGGCGGGACTTACGGATACGCAGTATTTT.